This TCR beta chain was sequenced for a study of post-analysis software for immune sequencing data. Study-wide points: With F measure, samples from one preparation batch clustered together strongly. Normalized Chao1 diversity in multiple sclerosis patients fell significantly below that of controls. Roughly 5 TRBV segments (TRBV5-6, TRBV5-1 and TRBV20-1 among them) occurred more frequently in patients than in controls.

Germline V gives CDR1 SQVTM, CDR2 ANQGSEA. The length of the CDR3 is 13 residues. Note on this clonotype: Its antigen is unidentified. Compared with germline, one end of the junction differs, possibly owing to a read error.

TCR beta cDNA libraries had unique molecular identifiers. TCRdb used MiXCR to reprocess the PCR reads, holding one entry per CDR3 protein. The sample includes roughly 800,000 distinct CDR3 sequences, about 27% seen only once; the top ten take 0.55% to 0.65%. The sequence came from a girl aged 10-17 years with multiple sclerosis. The J gene is TRBJ2-1, the V gene TRBV29-1; D uncertain. Sequencing was done on a sample of blood. The DNA for the CDR3 is TGCAGCGGTGAAGAGGTGACCCGCAATGAGCAGTTCTTC. Translated: CSGEEVTRNEQFF.